A selection of T cell receptor beta chains follows, all from one sample in a study of molecular identifiers for immune sequencing clone quantification. TCRdb re-called the PCR reads with MiXCR, one entry per CDR3 protein. The sample yields about 500,000 distinct CDR3 sequences, about a quarter seen once. Sample: naive CD8+ T cells from blood, with Jurkat cell RNA spiked in. The receptors were gathered from a human donor in good health. Some libraries in this study had Jurkat cell RNA spiked in. The CDR3 runs from the conserved cysteine through the conserved F or W. The D gene is left open where the match is weak. Clone size is not always given. Where it is, it says once, few, many or a class for expanded clones.

>-|TRBV7-6|TRBJ2-2|TRBD1
TGTGCCAGCAGCTTAGCGGGGACAGGGGAACTCGGGGAGCTGTTTTTT
CASSLAGTGELGELFF
>few|TRBV7-9|TRBJ1-1|-
TGTGCCAGCAGCCTCCCTAGGGAGGGCACTGAAGCTTTCTTT
CASSLPREGTEAFF
>many|TRBV7-9|TRBJ2-7|-
TGTGCCAGCAGCTTGGGTCGCTACGAGCAGTACTTC
CASSLGRYEQYF
>-|TRBV4-1|TRBJ2-5|-
TGCGCCAGCAGCCAATATCGACTCGAAGAGACCCAGTACTTC
CASSQYRLEETQYF
>-|TRBV29-1|TRBJ2-7|-
TGCAGCGTTTGCGCAGGGGCCCTCTCCGAGCAGTACTTC
CSVCAGALSEQYF
>few|TRBV7-8|TRBJ1-4|TRBD1
TGTGCCAGCAGCTTCCAGACAGGGAGGATCACTAATGAAAAACTGTTTTTT
CASSFQTGRITNEKLFF
>few|TRBV19|TRBJ1-5|-
TGTGCCAGTAGTATAGGGTTGGGGCCTACTGCTCAGCCCCAGCATTTT
CASSIGLGPTAQPQHF
>few|TRBV27|TRBJ1-5|TRBD1
TGTGCCAGCAGTTGGCAGGGGGATAATCAGCCCCAGCATTTT
CASSWQGDNQPQHF
>-|TRBV27|TRBJ2-3|TRBD2
TGTGCCAGCAGTTTGTTAGCGGGAGTGCTGGATACGCAGTATTTT
CASSLLAGVLDTQYF
>many|TRBV20-1|TRBJ2-7|-
TGCAGTGCTAGGGGGGAGGGGGTCGAGCAGTACTTC
CSARGEGVEQYF
>-|TRBV20-1|TRBJ2-1|-
TGCAGTGCTAGAGACGGGACTCCCGAGCAGTTCTTC
CSARDGTPEQFF